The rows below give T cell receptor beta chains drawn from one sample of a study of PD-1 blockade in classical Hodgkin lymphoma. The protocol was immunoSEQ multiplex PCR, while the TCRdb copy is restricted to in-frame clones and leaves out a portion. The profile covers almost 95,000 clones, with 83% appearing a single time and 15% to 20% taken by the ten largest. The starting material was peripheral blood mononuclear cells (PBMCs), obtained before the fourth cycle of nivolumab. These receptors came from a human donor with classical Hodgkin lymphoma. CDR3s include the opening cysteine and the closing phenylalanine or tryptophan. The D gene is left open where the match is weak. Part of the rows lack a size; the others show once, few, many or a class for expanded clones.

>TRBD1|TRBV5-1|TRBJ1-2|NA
CASSPVGQGLDYGYTF
TGCGCCAGCAGCCCGGTCGGACAGGGGCTCGACTATGGCTACACCTTC
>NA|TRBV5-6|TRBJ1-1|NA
CASSLDRADTEAFF
TGTGCCAGCAGCTTGGACAGGGCAGACACTGAAGCTTTCTTT
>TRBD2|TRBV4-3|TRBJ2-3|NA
CASSQDRTSGSRRGADTQYF
TGCGCCAGCAGCCAAGATCGGACTAGCGGGAGTAGACGCGGGGCAGATACGCAGTATTTT
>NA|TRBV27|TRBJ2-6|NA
CASSLTSGANVLTF
TGTGCCAGCAGCCTCACCTCTGGGGCCAACGTCCTGACTTTC
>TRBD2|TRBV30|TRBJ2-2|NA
CAWSVGGAGELFF
TGTGCCTGGAGTGTCGGGGGGGCCGGGGAGCTGTTTTTT
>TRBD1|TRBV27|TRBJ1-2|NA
CASRPTGGRGYTF
TGTGCCAGCAGGCCTACAGGGGGTCGAGGCTACACCTTC
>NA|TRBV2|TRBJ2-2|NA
CASSLSVLGELFF
TGTGCCAGCAGCTTAAGCGTCCTCGGGGAGCTGTTTTTT
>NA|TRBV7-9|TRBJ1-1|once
CASSPTSPPTEAFF
TGTGCCAGCAGCCCCACGTCCCCCCCGACTGAAGCTTTCTTT
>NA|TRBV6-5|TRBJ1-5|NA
CASSYDGNQPQHF
TGTGCCAGCAGCTATGATGGCAATCAGCCCCAGCATTTT
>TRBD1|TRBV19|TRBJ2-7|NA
CASKEGQGDYEQYF
TGTGCCAGTAAGGAGGGACAGGGAGACTACGAGCAGTACTTC
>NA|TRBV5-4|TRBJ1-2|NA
CASRSSVRGYTF
TGTGCCAGCAGATCTTCGGTTCGTGGCTACACCTTC